The 17 T cell receptor beta chains given below trace back to one sample, sequenced in a study of blood T cell repertoires in COVID-19. The repertoire was sequenced with immunoSEQ multiplex PCR; TCRdb's copy has only in-frame clones and lacks some. The repertoire includes fewer than 450,000 clones, more than 70% of them detected once, and around 13% sits in the top ten. Source material: peripheral blood. These receptors originate from a woman in her fifties or sixties with COVID-19, enrolled during active disease.

The chain employs TRBV30 and TRBJ1-2; 10 bases are shared with TRBD1. Per the germline V gene, CDR1 is GTSNPN and CDR2 is SVGIG (reference sequence). Trimming cost V 5 bases and J 1 base; bases outside gene matches: 16. This CDR3 comprises 18 residues. CDR3 DNA: TGTGCCTGGGGGACCGGACCGGGACAGGGGCCCTTTAACTATGGCTACACCTTC. Its protein product is CAWGTGPGQGPFNYGYTF.

This rearrangement joins TRBV2 to TRBJ2-2, with D maybe TRBD1 (6 bases). This CDR3 contains 15 residues. The V and J ends lost 2 bases and 7 bases respectively, with 14 bases between them. Germline values: CDR1 SNHLY, CDR2 FYNNEI. CDR3 residues: CASSEMNRDGGELFF. CDR3 DNA: TGTGCCAGCAGTGAAATGAACAGGGACGGCGGGGAGCTGTTTTTT.

V gene TRBV27 combines with J gene TRBJ2-1; D not resolved. V was clipped by 0 bases and J by 9 bases, with 15 bases between them. Germline V lookup: CDR1 MNHEY, CDR2 SMNVEV (reference sequence). The CDR3 contains 15 residues. Here the CDR3 reads CASSLSLVGYSEQFF. The CDR3 DNA sequence: TGTGCCAGCAGTTTATCCCTAGTCGGCTATTCTGAGCAGTTCTTC.

The chain couples TRBV20-1 to TRBJ2-7; a weak D match, TRBD1 (6 bases). Germline lookup yields CDR1 DFQATT and CDR2 SNEGSKA (reference sequence). V gave up 5 bases and J gave up 6 bases, with 8 bases separating them. This CDR3 contains 10 residues. CDR3 sequence reads: CSALRGEQYF. The CDR3 DNA follows: TGCAGTGCTCTCAGGGGCGAGCAGTACTTC.

The chain carries TRBV18 and TRBJ2-7; the match to TRBD2 covers 11 bases. Germline trimming cut 2 bases from V and 3 bases from J; bases unmatched to any gene: 6. Germline V gene sequence: CDR1 KGHSH, CDR2 LQKENI. The CDR3 covers 16 residues. The CDR3, as DNA: TGTGCCAGCTCACCATCTAGCGGGGGGACCTTCTACGAGCAGTACTTC. This encodes CASSPSSGGTFYEQYF.

This chain connects TRBV11-2 to TRBJ2-5, with a tentative D call TRBD1 (5 bases). Trimming shortened V by 5 bases and J by 1 base, and 14 bases separated the two germline ends. The CDR3 runs to 15 residues. CDR1 SGHAT and CDR2 FQNNGV come from the germline V gene. The CDR3: CASSRKPGIQETQYF. In DNA form, the CDR3 reads TGTGCCAGCAGCCGGAAGCCAGGGATCCAAGAGACCCAGTACTTC.

The chain recombines TRBV5-1 with TRBJ1-2, with D possibly matching TRBD1 (5 bases). The CDR3 is made up of 13 amino acids. With 4 bases removed from V and 6 bases from J, the gap between germline ends came to 13 bases. Germline V gene sequence: CDR1 SGHRS, CDR2 YFSETQ. Written as DNA, the CDR3 is TGCGCCAGCAGCCTCTCCCCGGGGGATGGCTACACCTTC. Translation: CASSLSPGDGYTF. Combining the CDR3 with reference TRBV5-1 and TRBJ1-2 gives the whole variable domain KAGVTQTPRYLIKTRGQQVTLSCSPISGHRSVSWYQQTPGQGLQFLFEYFSETQRNKGNFPGRFSGRQFSNSRSEMNVSTLELGDSALYLCASSLSPGDGYTFGSGTRLTVV.

V gene TRBV7-9 combines with J gene TRBJ1-4; D is unclear. V gave up 6 bases and J gave up 5 bases, with 22 bases separating them. Germline assignment: CDR1 SEHNR and CDR2 FQNEAQ (reference sequence). CDR3 length equals 17 residues. This CDR3 reads CASSRLALGSLNEKLFF. The CDR3 DNA follows: TGTGCCAGCAGTAGACTCGCCCTGGGGAGCCTGAATGAAAAACTGTTTTTT. The full variable domain, its missing parts supplied by reference TRBV7-9 and TRBJ1-4, is DTGVSQNPRHKITKRGQNVTFRCDPISEHNRLYWYRQTLGQGPEFLTYFQNEAQLEKSRLLSDRFSAERPKGSFSTLEIQRTEQGDSAMYLCASSRLALGSLNEKLFFGSGTQLSVL.

This clone was picked up a small number of times. The chain links TRBV6-4 to TRBJ1-1; TRBD1 is a possible D gene (6 bases). CDR3 length: 15 residues. In germline, CDR1 is MRHNA, CDR2 SNTAGT. V lost 6 bases and J lost 5, with 19 bases in between. DNA for the CDR3: TGTGCCAGCAGATCCACAGGGCAGGTAGGGACTGAAGCTTTCTTT. The encoded protein is CASRSTGQVGTEAFF.

This sequence joins TRBV28 and TRBJ2-1, with TRBD2 matching 8 bases. CDR1 is MDHEN and CDR2 is SYDVKM in the germline V gene. Losses at the gene ends were 6 bases for V and 2 bases for J; bases not matched to a gene: 9. The CDR3 runs 16 residues. CDR3 region: CASSSIRTSPYNEQFF. The CDR3 region has the DNA TGTGCCAGCAGCTCCATCCGGACTAGCCCCTACAATGAGCAGTTCTTC.

The chain is built from TRBV6-2 or TRBV6-3 and TRBJ2-3; D remains unclear. Germline CDR1 MNHEY, CDR2 SVGEGT. V lost 6 bases to trimming and J lost 4 bases, with 8 bases between them. The CDR3 sequence is 12 residues long. This CDR3 reads CASSLAADTQYF. The CDR3 coding sequence is TGTGCCAGCAGCTTAGCTGCAGATACGCAGTATTTT.

The genes are TRBV27 and TRBJ1-5; D is unclear. The V end was cut by 8 bases, the J end by 4 bases, with 12 bases between. The germline V gene has CDR1 MNHEY and CDR2 SMNVEV (reference sequence). The CDR3 contains 13 residues. The CDR3: CASSSVVNQPQHF. The CDR3 DNA is TGTGCCAGCTCGTCGGTAGTGAATCAGCCCCAGCATTTT.

V is TRBV5-5 and J is TRBJ1-2; 10 bases align to TRBD1. V shed 2 bases, J shed 4 bases, and the junction held 5 bases outside the gene matches. Per germline, CDR1 SGHKS and CDR2 YYEKEE (reference sequence). CDR3 length: 15 residues. The CDR3 loop reads CASSLGDRGSYGYTF. The CDR3 DNA follows: TGTGCCAGCAGCTTAGGGGACAGGGGAAGCTATGGCTACACCTTC.

The chain is built from TRBV5-6 and TRBJ2-5; D possibly corresponds to TRBD2 (5 bases). Germline V gene lookup returns CDR1 SGHDT and CDR2 YYEEEE. CDR3 length: 13 amino acids. Trimming left V 4 bases short and J 1 base short, with 8 bases between. The CDR3 bases are TGTGCCAGCAGCCCGGAGGTCCAAGAGACCCAGTACTTC. This translates into CASSPEVQETQYF.

In this sample, this clone turned up once. The chain joins TRBV21-1 to TRBJ2-1; the listed D gene, TRBD1, was not tested against the DNA. TRBV21-1 has pseudogene status. This CDR3 region has 14 residues. The CDR3 nucleotides are TGTGCCAGCAGCATACAGGTTAGGTCCCTTGAGCAGTTCTTC. Translated: CASSIQVRSLEQFF.

This chain uses TRBV4-1 with TRBJ2-7; a possible D gene is TRBD1 (5 bases). The CDR3 sequence is 14 residues long. Trimming shortened V by 0 bases and J by 10 bases, and 16 bases separated the two germline ends. The germline V gene encodes CDR1 MGHRA and CDR2 YSYEKL. In nucleotides, the CDR3 is TGCGCCAGCAGCCAAGATAGGGCAGGGCGAAAACAGTACTTC. It encodes CASSQDRAGRKQYF.

The chain joins TRBV21-1 to TRBJ1-1. TRBV21-1 is a known pseudogene. The CDR3 spans 16 residues. The CDR3 loop is CASSSRGRGPNTEAFF. DNA of the CDR3: TGTGCCAGCAGCTCCCGGGGGCGGGGGCCGAACACTGAAGCTTTCTTT.